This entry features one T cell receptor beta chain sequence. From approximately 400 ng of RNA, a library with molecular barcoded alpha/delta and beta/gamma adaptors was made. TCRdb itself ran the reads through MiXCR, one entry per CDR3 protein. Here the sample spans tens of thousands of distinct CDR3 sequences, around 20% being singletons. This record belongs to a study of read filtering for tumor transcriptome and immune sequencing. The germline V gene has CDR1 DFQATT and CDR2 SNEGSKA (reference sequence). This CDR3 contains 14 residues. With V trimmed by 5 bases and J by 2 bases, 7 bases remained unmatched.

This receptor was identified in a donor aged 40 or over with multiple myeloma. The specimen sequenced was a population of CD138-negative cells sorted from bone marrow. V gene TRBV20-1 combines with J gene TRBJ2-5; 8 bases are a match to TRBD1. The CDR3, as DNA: TGCAGTGCTGGAAGACAGGGGACGCAAGAGACCCAGTACTTC. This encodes CSAGRQGTQETQYF.